These 8 T cell receptor beta chains were sequenced from one sample in a study of blood T cells in healthy people across ages. The second PCR ran about 6 to 12 cycles with a sample-barcoded 5' primer and J-beta primers. TCRdb reanalysed the 5' RACE reads using MiXCR and keeps one entry per CDR3 protein. The sample holds 1.6 million or so distinct CDR3 sequences; around 35% are singletons and the top ten take around 11%. The sequenced sample was blood. The receptor source for this set is a woman aged 30 to 39 in good health.

This clonotype has only a few counts. The chain uses TRBV6-6 and TRBJ2-7; D is tentatively TRBD1 or TRBD2 (5 bases each). The V end lost 0 bases, the J end lost 3 bases, and 12 bases lay between the germline ends. Germline lookup yields CDR1 MNHNY and CDR2 SVGAGI (reference sequence). CDR3 size: 15 residues. CDR3 region: CASSYSPGHLYEQYF. CDR3 DNA sequence: TGTGCCAGCAGTTACTCCCCGGGGCACCTCTACGAGCAGTACTTC.

V usage is TRBV30 and J usage is TRBJ1-1; the D is unclear. Germline CDR1 reads GTSNPN; CDR2 reads SVGIG (reference sequence). The CDR3 consists of 12 residues. Trimming cost V 0 bases and J 10 bases, with 12 bases left between them. The CDR3 protein is CAWSVRGFSAFF. The CDR3, as DNA: TGTGCCTGGAGTGTACGCGGGTTTTCAGCTTTCTTT.

The rearrangement links TRBV18 to TRBJ1-1, with unresolved D. This CDR3 has 14 amino acids. CDR1 and CDR2 from the germline V gene are KGHSH and LQKENI. The V end lost 1 base, the J end lost 4 bases, and 10 bases lay between the germline ends. CDR3 in DNA: TGTGCCAGCTCACCACTCGGGTCTCGCACTGAAGCTTTCTTT. It yields the protein CASSPLGSRTEAFF.

Regarding this clonotype: Just one base apart from a much larger clone, this may be a read error. The V gene is TRBV18, the J gene TRBJ2-7; possibly TRBD1 or TRBD2 for D (5 bases each). Germline V CDR1 and CDR2: KGHSH, LQKENI. The V and J ends lost 2 bases and 3 bases respectively, with 8 bases between them. This CDR3 spans 13 amino acids. The CDR3 region has the DNA TGTGCCAGCTCACCATGGGACCTCTACGAGCAGTACTTC. Protein sequence: CASSPWDLYEQYF.

Of note for this clonotype: An end of the junction differs from the germline gene, which may be a read error. The chain employs TRBV5-1 and TRBJ2-1; D may match TRBD1 or TRBD2 (5 bases each). This CDR3 contains 14 residues. Germline-derived CDR1 and CDR2 are SGHRS and YFSETQ. This CDR3 reads CASSSRGAYNERFF. As DNA, the CDR3 is TGCGCCAGCAGCTCGAGGGGAGCGTACAATGAGCGGTTCTTC. Complete variable domain (other parts from reference TRBV5-1 and TRBJ2-1): KAGVTQTPRYLIKTRGQQVTLSCSPISGHRSVSWYQQTPGQGLQFLFEYFSETQRNKGNFPGRFSGRQFSNSRSEMNVSTLELGDSALYLCASSSRGAYNERFFGPGTRLTVL.

This clonotype has only a few counts. V usage is TRBV28 and J usage is TRBJ2-1, with D hard to call. CDR3 length: 14 residues. V was clipped by 3 bases and J by 7 bases, with 13 bases between them. Germline CDR1 reads MDHEN; CDR2 reads SYDVKM. The DNA for the CDR3 is TGTGCCAGCAGTTTCGGTGGTTGGGGTAATGAGCAGTTCTTC. Translating gives CASSFGGWGNEQFF.

The V gene is TRBV30, the J gene TRBJ2-7; a possible D gene is TRBD2 (6 bases). Germline V gene sequence: CDR1 GTSNPN, CDR2 SVGIG (reference sequence). This CDR3 has 15 amino acids. The ends were cut back, 1 base at V and 0 bases at J, with 13 bases in the middle. The CDR3 loop is CAWSEADGSSYEQYF. CDR3 in DNA: TGTGCCTGGAGTGAGGCGGACGGGAGCTCCTACGAGCAGTACTTC.

This clonotype was counted a few times. V gene TRBV6-1 combines with J gene TRBJ1-1; D gene uncertain. Trimming shortened V by 4 bases and J by 4 bases, and 10 bases separated the two germline ends. Per the germline V gene, CDR1 is MNHNS and CDR2 is SASEGT. The CDR3 spans 13 residues. The CDR3 nucleotides are TGTGCCAGCAGTGGAGCGTGGGGCACTGAAGCTTTCTTT. Its translation is CASSGAWGTEAFF.